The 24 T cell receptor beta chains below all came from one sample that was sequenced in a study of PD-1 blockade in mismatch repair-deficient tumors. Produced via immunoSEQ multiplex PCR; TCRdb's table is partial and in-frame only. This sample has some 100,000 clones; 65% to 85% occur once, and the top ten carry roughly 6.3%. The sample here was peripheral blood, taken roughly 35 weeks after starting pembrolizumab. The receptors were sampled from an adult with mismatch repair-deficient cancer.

The CDR3 DNA reads TGTGCCAGCAGTGAGGGACAGGGGGTATCTGGGGCCAACGTCCTGACTTTC. It encodes CASSEGQGVSGANVLTF. J is TRBJ2-6 and V is TRBV6-1; TRBD1 aligns across 11 bases. V shed 3 bases and J 1 base; nucleotides not matched to a gene: 2. This CDR3 has 17 residues. Germline CDR1 reads MNHNS; CDR2 reads SASEGT.

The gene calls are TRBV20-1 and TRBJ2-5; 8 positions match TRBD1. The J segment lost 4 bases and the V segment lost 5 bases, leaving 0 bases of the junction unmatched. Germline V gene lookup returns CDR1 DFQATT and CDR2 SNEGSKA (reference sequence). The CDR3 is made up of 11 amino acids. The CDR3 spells CSADRGETQYF. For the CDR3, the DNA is TGCAGTGCTGACAGGGGAGAGACCCAGTACTTC.

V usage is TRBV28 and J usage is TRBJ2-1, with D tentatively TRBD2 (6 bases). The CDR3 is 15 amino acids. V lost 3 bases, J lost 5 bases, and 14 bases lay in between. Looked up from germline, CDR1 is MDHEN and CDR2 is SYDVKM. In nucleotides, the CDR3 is TGTGCCAGCAGTTTGCTAGCGAACATAGACAATGAGCAGTTCTTC. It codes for CASSLLANIDNEQFF.

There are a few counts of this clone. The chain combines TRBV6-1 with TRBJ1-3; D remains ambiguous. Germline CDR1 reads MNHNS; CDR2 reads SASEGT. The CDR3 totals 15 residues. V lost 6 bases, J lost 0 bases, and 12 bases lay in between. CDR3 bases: TGTGCCAGCAGCGGGCGGGCAGACTCTGGAAACACCATATATTTT. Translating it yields CASSGRADSGNTIYF.

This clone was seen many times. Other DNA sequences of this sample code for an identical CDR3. The CDR3 sequence: CATSREEGDGYTF. CDR3 bases: TGTGCCACCAGCAGAGAAGAGGGGGATGGCTACACCTTC. The rearrangement links TRBV15 to TRBJ1-2; maybe TRBD1 (6 bases). This CDR3 region has 13 residues. V shed 0 bases and J shed 6 bases, with 8 bases lying between them. CDR1 and CDR2 from the germline V gene are LNHNV and YYDKDF (reference sequence).

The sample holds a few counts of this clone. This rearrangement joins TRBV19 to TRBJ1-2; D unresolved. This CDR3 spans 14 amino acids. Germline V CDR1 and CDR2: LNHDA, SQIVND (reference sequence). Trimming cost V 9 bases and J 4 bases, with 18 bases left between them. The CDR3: CASLDSGRAYGYTF. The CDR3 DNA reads TGTGCCAGCTTAGACTCCGGACGGGCCTATGGCTACACCTTC.

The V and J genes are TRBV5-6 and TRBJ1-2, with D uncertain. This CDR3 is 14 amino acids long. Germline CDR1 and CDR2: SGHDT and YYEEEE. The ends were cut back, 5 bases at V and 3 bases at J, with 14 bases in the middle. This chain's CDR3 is CASSSGRTYYGYTF. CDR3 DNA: TGTGCCAGCAGTTCTGGACGGACTTACTATGGCTACACCTTC.

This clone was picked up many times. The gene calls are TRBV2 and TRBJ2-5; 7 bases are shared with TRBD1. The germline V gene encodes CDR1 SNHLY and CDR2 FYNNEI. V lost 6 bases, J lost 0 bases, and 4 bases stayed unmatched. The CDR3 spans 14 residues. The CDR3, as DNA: TGTGCCAGCAGCCAGACAGGGCACCAAGAGACCCAGTACTTC. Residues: CASSQTGHQETQYF.

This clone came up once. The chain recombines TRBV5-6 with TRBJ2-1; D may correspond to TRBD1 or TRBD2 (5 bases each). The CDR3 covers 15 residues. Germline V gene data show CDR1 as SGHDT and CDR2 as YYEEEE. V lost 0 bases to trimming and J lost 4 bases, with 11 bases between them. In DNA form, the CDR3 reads TGTGCCAGCAGCTTGGAAGGGTGGGGGTACAATGAGCAGTTCTTC. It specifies CASSLEGWGYNEQFF.

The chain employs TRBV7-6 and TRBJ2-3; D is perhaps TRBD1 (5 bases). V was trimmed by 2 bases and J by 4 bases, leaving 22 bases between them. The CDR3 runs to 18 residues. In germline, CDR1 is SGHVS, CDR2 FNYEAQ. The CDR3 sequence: CASSLSLDQNEQADTQYF. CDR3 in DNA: TGTGCCAGCAGCTTATCCCTGGACCAAAACGAACAGGCAGATACGCAGTATTTT.

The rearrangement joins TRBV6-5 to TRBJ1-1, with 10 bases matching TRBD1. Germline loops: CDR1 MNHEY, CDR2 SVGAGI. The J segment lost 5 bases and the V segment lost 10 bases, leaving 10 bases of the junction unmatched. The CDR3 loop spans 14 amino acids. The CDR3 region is CATADRDRGTEAFF. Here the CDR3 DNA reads TGTGCCACCGCTGACCGGGACAGGGGAACTGAAGCTTTCTTT.

The CDR3 loop reads CASSETGETGNTIYF. Written as DNA, the CDR3 is TGTGCCAGTAGTGAGACAGGGGAGACTGGAAACACCATATATTTT. This rearrangement joins TRBV19 to TRBJ1-3; 8 positions agree with TRBD1. Losses at the gene ends were 5 bases for V and 2 bases for J; bases not matched to a gene: 5. From germline, CDR1 is LNHDA and CDR2 SQIVND (reference sequence). This CDR3 spans 15 amino acids.

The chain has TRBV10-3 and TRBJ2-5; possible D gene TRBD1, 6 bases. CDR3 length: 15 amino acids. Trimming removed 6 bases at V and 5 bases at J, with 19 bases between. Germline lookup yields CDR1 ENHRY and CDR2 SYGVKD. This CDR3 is CAIRGARGSDETQYF. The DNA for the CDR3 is TGTGCCATCAGAGGGGCGAGGGGGTCGGATGAGACCCAGTACTTC.

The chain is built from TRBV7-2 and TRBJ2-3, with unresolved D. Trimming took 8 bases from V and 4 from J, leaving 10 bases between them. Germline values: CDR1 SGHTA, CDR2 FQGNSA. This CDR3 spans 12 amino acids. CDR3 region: CASCHPSDTQYF. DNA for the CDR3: TGTGCCAGCTGTCACCCCTCAGATACGCAGTATTTT.

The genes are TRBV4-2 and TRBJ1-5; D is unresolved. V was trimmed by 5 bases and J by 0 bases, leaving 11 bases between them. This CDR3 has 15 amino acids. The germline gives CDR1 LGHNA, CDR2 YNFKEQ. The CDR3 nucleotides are TGTGCCAGCAGCTCCCTAGGCTATAGCAATCAGCCCCAGCATTTT. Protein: CASSSLGYSNQPQHF.

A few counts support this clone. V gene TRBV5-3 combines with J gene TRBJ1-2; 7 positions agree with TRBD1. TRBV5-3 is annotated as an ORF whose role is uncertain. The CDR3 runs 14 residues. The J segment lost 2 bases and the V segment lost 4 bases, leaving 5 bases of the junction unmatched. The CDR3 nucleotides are TGTGCCAGAAGCCCGGACAGGAACAACTATGGCTACACCTTC. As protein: CARSPDRNNYGYTF.

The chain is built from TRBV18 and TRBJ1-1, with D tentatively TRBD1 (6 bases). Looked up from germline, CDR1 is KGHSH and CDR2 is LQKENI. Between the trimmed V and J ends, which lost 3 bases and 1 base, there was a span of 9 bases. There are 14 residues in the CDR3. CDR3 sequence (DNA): TGTGCCAGCTCACCCAAGGACAGGAACACTGAAGCTTTCTTT. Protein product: CASSPKDRNTEAFF.

CDR3: CASSPDIMNTEAFF. The CDR3 bases are TGTGCCAGCAGCCCGGACATCATGAACACTGAAGCTTTCTTT. The V call is TRBV7-9, the J call TRBJ1-1; maybe TRBD1 (5 bases). This CDR3 is built from 14 residues. Trimming left V 5 bases short and J 0 bases short, with 10 bases between. Germline V CDR1 and CDR2: SEHNR, FQNEAQ (reference sequence).

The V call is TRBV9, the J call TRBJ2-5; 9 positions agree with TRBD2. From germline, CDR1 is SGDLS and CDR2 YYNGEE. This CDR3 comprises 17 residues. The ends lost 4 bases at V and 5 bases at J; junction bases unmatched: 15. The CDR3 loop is CASSPQVGAGGPETQYF. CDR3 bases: TGTGCCAGCAGCCCTCAGGTCGGGGCGGGAGGGCCTGAGACCCAGTACTTC.

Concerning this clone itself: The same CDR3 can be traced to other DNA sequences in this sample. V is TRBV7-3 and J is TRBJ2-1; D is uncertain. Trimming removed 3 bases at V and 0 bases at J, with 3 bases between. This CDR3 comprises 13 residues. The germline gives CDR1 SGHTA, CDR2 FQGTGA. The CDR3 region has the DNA TGTGCCAGCAGCTTCAGCTCCTACAATGAGCAGTTCTTC. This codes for CASSFSSYNEQFF.

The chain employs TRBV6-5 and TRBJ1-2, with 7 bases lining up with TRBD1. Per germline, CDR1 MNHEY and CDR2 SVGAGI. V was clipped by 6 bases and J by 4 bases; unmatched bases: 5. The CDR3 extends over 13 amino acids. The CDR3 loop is CASREGGSYGYTF. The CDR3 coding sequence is TGTGCCAGCAGGGAAGGGGGCAGCTATGGCTACACCTTC.

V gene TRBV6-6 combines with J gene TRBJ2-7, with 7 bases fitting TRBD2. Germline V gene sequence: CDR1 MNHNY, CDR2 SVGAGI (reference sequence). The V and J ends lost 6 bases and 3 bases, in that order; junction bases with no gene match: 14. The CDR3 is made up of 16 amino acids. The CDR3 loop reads CASSRPPSGVFYEQYF. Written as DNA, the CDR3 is TGTGCCAGCAGCCGCCCTCCTAGCGGCGTATTCTACGAGCAGTACTTC.

DNA of the CDR3: TGTGCCAGCAGCGTACGGGAGGGCTCTGGGGCCAACGTCCTGACTTTC. This sequence encodes CASSVREGSGANVLTF. This chain joins TRBV9 and TRBJ2-6; 8 bases fit TRBD2. Trimming cost V 1 base and J 0 bases; bases outside gene matches: 0. Germline CDR1 reads SGDLS; CDR2 reads YYNGEE. The CDR3 spans 16 residues.

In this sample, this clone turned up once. CDR3 in amino acids: CASSSGRTQYF. CDR3 nucleotides: TGCGCCAGCAGTAGCGGGAGGACCCAGTACTTC. The chain is built from TRBV4-1 and TRBJ2-5, with TRBD2 matching 9 bases. This CDR3 is 11 amino acids long. Unmatched junction bases numbered 0, after V lost 6 bases and J lost 7 bases. Germline V gene lookup returns CDR1 MGHRA and CDR2 YSYEKL.